This entry concerns a single T cell receptor beta chain. As processed by the authors: Reference gene primer amplification in the assay estimated nucleated cell counts. Clones were read by immunoSEQ multiplex PCR, and TCRdb kept only the in-frame ones, dropping some. V and J calls and clone size are copied from that table; D and trimming were computed from the DNA. This sample has 200,000 or so clones, with 75% to 85% found just once. These data are taken from a study of blood T cell repertoires in COVID-19. Study summary: Some COVID-19 samples were acute and others convalescent; all came from the United States, Italy and Spain.

Germline V lookup: CDR1 SGHNT, CDR2 YENEEA. V was clipped by 3 bases and J by 7 bases, with 15 bases between them. There are 15 residues in the CDR3. Those enrolled in Seattle joined during active infection and were followed longitudinally afterward. The TCR comes from a woman older than 75 with COVID-19, enrolled during active disease. Sequencing used peripheral blood. The gene calls are TRBV11-3 and TRBJ1-4; TRBD1 might be the D (5 bases). CDR3 coding DNA: TGTGCCAGCAGCTTCGGAGGGGAGTATGGTGAAAAACTGTTTTTT. Its translation is CASSFGGEYGEKLFF.